This TCR beta chain derives from a study of CD8 T cells in Susac syndrome. Study-level points and caveats: By the study's own acknowledgment, its TCR sequencing and HLA analysis included relatively few individuals.

V lost 2 bases and J lost 8, with 16 bases in between. This CDR3 is built from 16 residues. From germline, CDR1 is MNHEY and CDR2 SMNVEV (reference sequence). A word on this clonotype: The antigen is undetermined.

Sequencing targeted TCR beta in blood CD8+ and CD4+ T cells. It was treatment-naive patients with stable or active relapsing-remitting disease who made up the multiple sclerosis controls. RNA in amounts of roughly 0.45 to 1 ug was reverse transcribed with random hexamers. The TCR beta CDR3 was amplified by immunoSEQ multiplex PCR across 54 Vbeta, 13 Jbeta. TCRdb fed the immunoSEQ multiplex PCR reads into MiXCR, producing one record per CDR3 protein. Among about 430,000 distinct CDR3 sequences listed, 75% to 90% were seen once. Source material: CD8+ T cells from PBMCs. This chain joins TRBV27 and TRBJ1-6; TRBD1 might be the D (6 bases). The receptor comes from a human donor with multiple sclerosis. CDR3 in amino acids: CASSLTGQGIHSPLHF. In nucleotides, the CDR3 is TGTGCCAGCAGTTTAACTGGGCAGGGGATCCATTCACCCCTCCACTTT.